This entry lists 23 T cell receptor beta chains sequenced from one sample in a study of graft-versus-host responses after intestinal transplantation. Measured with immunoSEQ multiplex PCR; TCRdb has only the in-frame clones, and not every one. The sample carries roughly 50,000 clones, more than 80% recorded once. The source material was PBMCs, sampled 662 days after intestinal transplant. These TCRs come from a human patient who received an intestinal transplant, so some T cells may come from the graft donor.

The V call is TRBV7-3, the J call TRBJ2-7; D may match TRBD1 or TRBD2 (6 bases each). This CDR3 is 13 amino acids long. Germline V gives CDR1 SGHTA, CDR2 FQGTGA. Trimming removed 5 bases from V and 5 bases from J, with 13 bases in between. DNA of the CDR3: TGTGCCAGCAGCCCGAGGGGGGATGACGAGCAGTACTTC. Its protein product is CASSPRGDDEQYF.

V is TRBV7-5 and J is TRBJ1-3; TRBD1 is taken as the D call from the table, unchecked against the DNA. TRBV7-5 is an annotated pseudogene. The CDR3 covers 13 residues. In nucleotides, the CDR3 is TGTGTCAGAAGCTCTGACACGAGAGACACCATATATTTT. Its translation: CVRSSDTRDTIYF.

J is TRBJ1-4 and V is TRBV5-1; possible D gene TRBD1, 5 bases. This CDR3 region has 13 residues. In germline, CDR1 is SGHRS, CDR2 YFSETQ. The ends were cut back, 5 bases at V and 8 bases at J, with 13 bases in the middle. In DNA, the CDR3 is TGCGCCAGCAGTCTGACAGTGGGAGAAAAACTGTTTTTT. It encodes CASSLTVGEKLFF.

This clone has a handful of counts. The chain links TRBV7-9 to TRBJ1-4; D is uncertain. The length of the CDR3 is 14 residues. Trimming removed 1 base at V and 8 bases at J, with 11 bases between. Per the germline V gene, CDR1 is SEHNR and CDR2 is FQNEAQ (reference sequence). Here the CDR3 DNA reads TGTGCCAGCAGCTTAGTTACGGCCGGGGAAAAACTGTTTTTT. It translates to CASSLVTAGEKLFF.

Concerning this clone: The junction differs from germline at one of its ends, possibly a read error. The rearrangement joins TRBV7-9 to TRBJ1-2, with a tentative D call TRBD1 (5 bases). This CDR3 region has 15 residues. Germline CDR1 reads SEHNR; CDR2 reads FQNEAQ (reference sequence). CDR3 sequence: CASSLCAGTIYGYIF. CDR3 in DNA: TGTGCCAGCAGCTTATGCGCAGGGACTATCTATGGCTACATCTTC.

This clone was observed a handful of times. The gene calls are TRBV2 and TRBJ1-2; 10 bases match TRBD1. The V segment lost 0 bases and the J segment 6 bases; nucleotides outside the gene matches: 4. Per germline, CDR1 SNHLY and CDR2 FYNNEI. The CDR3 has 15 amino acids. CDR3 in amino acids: CASSEAPGQGNGYTF. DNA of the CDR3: TGTGCCAGCAGTGAAGCTCCGGGACAGGGGAATGGCTACACCTTC.

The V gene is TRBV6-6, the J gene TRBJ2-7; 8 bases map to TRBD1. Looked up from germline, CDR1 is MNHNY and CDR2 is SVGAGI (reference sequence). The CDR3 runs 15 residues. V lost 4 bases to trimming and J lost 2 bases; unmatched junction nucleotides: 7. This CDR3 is CASSSSGTGPYEQYF. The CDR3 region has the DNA TGTGCCAGCAGTTCCTCCGGGACAGGTCCCTACGAGCAGTACTTC.

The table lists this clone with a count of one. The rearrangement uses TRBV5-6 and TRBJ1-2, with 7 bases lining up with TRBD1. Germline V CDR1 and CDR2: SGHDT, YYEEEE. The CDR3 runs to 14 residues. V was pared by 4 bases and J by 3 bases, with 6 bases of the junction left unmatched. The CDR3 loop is CASSTSGTDYGYTF. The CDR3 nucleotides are TGTGCCAGCAGCACCTCCGGGACAGACTATGGCTACACCTTC. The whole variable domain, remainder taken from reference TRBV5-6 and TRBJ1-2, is DAGVTQSPTHLIKTRGQQVTLRCSPKSGHDTVSWYQQALGQGPQFIFQYYEEEERQRGNFPDRFSGHQFPNYSSELNVNALLLGDSALYLCASSTSGTDYGYTFGSGTRLTVV.

CDR3 sequence: CASSLSRGGPTDTQYF. Written as DNA, the CDR3 is TGTGCCAGCAGCTTAAGCCGGGGGGGCCCCACAGATACGCAGTATTTT. This rearrangement joins TRBV11-3 to TRBJ2-3, with 8 bases aligning to TRBD2. The CDR3 is made up of 16 amino acids. From germline, CDR1 is SGHNT and CDR2 YENEEA. V shed 2 bases and J 2 bases; nucleotides not matched to a gene: 6.

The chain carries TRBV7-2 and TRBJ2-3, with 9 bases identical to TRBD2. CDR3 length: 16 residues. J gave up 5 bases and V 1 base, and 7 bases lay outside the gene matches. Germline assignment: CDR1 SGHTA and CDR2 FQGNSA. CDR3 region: CASSLEWRGGRDTQYF. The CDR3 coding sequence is TGTGCCAGCAGCTTAGAGTGGCGGGGGGGCAGAGATACGCAGTATTTT.

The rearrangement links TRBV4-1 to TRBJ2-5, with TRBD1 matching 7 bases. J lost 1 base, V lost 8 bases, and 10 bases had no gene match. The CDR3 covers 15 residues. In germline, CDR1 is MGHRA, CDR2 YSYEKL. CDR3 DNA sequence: TGCGCCAGCTCGCAAGGGGGCCCAGGCCAAGAGACCCAGTACTTC. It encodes CASSQGGPGQETQYF.

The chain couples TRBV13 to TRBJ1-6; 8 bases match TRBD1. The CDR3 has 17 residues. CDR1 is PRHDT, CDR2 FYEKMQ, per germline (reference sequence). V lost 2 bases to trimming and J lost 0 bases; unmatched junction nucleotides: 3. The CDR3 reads CASSLNRGSSYNSPLHF. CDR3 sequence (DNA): TGTGCCAGCAGCTTAAACAGGGGGAGCTCCTATAATTCACCCCTCCACTTT.

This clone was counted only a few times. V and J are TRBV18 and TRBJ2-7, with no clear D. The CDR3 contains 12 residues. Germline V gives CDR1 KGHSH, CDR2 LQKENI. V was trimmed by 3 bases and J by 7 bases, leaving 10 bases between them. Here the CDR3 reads CASSPTAGEQYF. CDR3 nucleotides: TGTGCCAGCTCACCGACGGCTGGGGAGCAGTACTTC.

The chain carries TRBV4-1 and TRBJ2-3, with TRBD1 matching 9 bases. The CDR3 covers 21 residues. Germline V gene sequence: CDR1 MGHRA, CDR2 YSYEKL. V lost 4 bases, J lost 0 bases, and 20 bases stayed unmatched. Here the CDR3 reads CASSRLPPGQGIRKSTDTQYF. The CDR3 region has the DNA TGCGCCAGCAGCCGCCTACCACCGGGACAGGGTATCCGGAAGAGCACAGATACGCAGTATTTT.

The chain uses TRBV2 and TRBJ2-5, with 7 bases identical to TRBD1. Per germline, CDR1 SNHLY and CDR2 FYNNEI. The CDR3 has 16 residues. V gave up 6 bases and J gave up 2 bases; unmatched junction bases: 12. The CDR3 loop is CASREAPARGQETQYF. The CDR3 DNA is TGTGCCAGCAGGGAGGCCCCTGCCAGGGGGCAAGAGACCCAGTACTTC.

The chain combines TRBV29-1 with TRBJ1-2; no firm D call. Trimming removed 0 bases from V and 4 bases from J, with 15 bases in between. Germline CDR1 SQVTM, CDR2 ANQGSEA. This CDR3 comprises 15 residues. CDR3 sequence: CSVEDLVQSRYGYTF. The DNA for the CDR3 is TGCAGCGTTGAAGATCTTGTACAGTCTCGCTATGGCTACACCTTC.

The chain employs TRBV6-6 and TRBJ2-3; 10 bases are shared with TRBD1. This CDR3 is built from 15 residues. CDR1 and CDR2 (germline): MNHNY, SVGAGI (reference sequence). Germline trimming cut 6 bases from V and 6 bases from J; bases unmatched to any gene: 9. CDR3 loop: CASSRTGTGDDTQYF. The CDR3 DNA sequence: TGTGCCAGCAGCCGCACCGGGACAGGGGACGATACGCAGTATTTT.

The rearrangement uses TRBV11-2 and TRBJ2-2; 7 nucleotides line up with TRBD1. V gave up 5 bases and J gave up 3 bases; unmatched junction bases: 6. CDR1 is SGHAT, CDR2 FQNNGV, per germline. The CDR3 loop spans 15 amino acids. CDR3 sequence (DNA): TGTGCCAGCAGCCCCGAGGACAGGTACACCGGGGAGCTGTTTTTT. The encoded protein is CASSPEDRYTGELFF.

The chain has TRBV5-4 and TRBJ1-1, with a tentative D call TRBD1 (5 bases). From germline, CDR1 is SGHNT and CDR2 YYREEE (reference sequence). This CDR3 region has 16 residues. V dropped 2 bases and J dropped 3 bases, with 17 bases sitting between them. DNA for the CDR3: TGTGCCAGCAGCTTACCCCGGGGCAGTGGGGACACTGAAGCTTTCTTT. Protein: CASSLPRGSGDTEAFF.

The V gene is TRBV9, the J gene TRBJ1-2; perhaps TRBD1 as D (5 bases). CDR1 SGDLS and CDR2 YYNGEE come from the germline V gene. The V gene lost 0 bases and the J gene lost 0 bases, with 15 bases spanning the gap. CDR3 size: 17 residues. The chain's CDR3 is CASSVGGPGRTNYGYTF. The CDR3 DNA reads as TGTGCCAGCAGCGTAGGAGGGCCAGGGAGGACTAACTATGGCTACACCTTC.

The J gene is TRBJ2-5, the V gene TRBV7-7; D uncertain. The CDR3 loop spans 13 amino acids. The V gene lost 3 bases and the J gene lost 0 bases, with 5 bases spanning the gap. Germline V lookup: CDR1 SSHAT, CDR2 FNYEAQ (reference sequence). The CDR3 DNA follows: TGTGCCAGCAGCTTGGGGTACCAAGAGACCCAGTACTTC. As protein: CASSLGYQETQYF.

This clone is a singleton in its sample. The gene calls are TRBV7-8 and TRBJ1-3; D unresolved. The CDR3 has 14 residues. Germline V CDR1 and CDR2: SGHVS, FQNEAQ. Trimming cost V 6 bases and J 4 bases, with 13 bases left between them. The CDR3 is CASRTGVHGNTIYF. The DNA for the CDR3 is TGTGCCAGCAGGACTGGGGTTCACGGAAACACCATATATTTT.

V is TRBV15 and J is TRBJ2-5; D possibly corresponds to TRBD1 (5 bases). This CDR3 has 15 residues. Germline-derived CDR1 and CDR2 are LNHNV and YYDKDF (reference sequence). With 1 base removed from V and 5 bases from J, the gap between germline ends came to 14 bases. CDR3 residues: CATSRGQSDGETQYF. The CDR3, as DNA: TGTGCCACCAGCAGAGGACAGTCGGATGGGGAGACCCAGTACTTC.